The 23 T cell receptor beta chains in this list originate from one sample, sequenced in a study of blood T cell repertoires in COVID-19. The protocol was immunoSEQ multiplex PCR, while the TCRdb copy is restricted to in-frame clones and leaves out a portion. The table has hundreds of thousands of clones, 86% seen once. The sample consisted of peripheral blood. These receptors all stem from an older woman with COVID-19, enrolled during active disease.

This clone was seen only once. This chain connects TRBV18 to TRBJ1-3; 7 nucleotides match TRBD1. CDR1 is KGHSH and CDR2 is LQKENI in the germline V gene. With V trimmed by 2 bases and J by 0 bases, 4 bases remained unmatched. The CDR3 spans 16 residues. CDR3 residues: CASSPGTANSGNTIYF. The DNA for the CDR3 is TGTGCCAGCTCACCAGGGACAGCCAACTCTGGAAACACCATATATTTT.

V gene TRBV5-8 combines with J gene TRBJ2-6; D perhaps matches TRBD2 (6 bases). Germline CDR1 SGHTS, CDR2 YDEGEE. The V and J ends lost 7 bases and 2 bases respectively, with 16 bases between them. There are 16 residues in the CDR3. This chain's CDR3 is CASYNPGEAGANVLTF. CDR3 coding DNA: TGTGCCAGCTACAATCCCGGGGAGGCTGGGGCCAACGTCCTGACTTTC.

J is TRBJ2-1 and V is TRBV5-6; 7 bases line up with TRBD1. The germline V gene has CDR1 SGHDT and CDR2 YYEEEE. The ends lost 3 bases at V and 7 bases at J; junction bases unmatched: 4. This CDR3 has 13 residues. The DNA for the CDR3 is TGTGCCAGCAGCTCACGCAGGGGGAATGAGCAGTTCTTC. It yields the protein CASSSRRGNEQFF.

The V call is TRBV3-1 (or the pseudogene TRBV3-2), the J call TRBJ2-1, with 10 positions matching TRBD1. CDR1 LGHDT and CDR2 YNNKEL come from the germline V gene (reference sequence). CDR3 length: 18 residues. The V gene end was trimmed by 6 bases and the J gene end by 3 bases; junction bases not matched to a gene: 14. The CDR3 loop reads CASSSRTGGASDYNEQFF. CDR3 coding DNA: TGTGCCAGCAGTTCACGGACAGGGGGAGCCTCGGACTACAATGAGCAGTTCTTC.

In its sample, this clone was seen a few times. The rearrangement links TRBV5-5 to TRBJ2-1; possible D gene TRBD1, 6 bases. CDR3 length: 15 amino acids. Trimming stripped 2 bases from V and 1 base from J, with 10 bases between. CDR1 and CDR2 (germline): SGHKS, YYEKEE (reference sequence). The CDR3 nucleotides read TGTGCCAGCAGCTTCCTCAGGGGTTCCTACAATGAGCAGTTCTTC. It yields the protein CASSFLRGSYNEQFF.

V and J are TRBV5-1 and TRBJ2-3; 7 bases line up with TRBD1. Trimming at V came to 5 bases and at J to 4 bases, leaving 10 bases not matched to a gene. The CDR3 covers 15 residues. The germline CDR1 and CDR2 sequences are SGHRS and YFSETQ. The CDR3 sequence: CASSSGQGVPDTQYF. The CDR3 nucleotides are TGCGCCAGCAGTTCTGGGCAGGGGGTCCCAGATACGCAGTATTTT.

The V and J genes are TRBV7-8 and TRBJ1-6; D is undetermined. Germline V gives CDR1 SGHVS, CDR2 FQNEAQ. Trimming stripped 2 bases from V and 0 bases from J, with 8 bases between. This CDR3 spans 16 amino acids. The CDR3 loop is CASSLFVSSYNSPLHF. The CDR3 nucleotides read TGTGCCAGCAGCTTATTCGTGAGCTCCTATAATTCACCCCTCCACTTT.

This chain joins TRBV5-1 and TRBJ2-7; the match to TRBD1 covers 8 bases. V was clipped by 3 bases and J by 5 bases; unmatched bases: 10. The CDR3 sequence is 15 residues long. The V gene's germline CDR1 is SGHRS and CDR2 YFSETQ. In DNA form, the CDR3 reads TGCGCCAGCAGCTCCAGGACAGGGTATAGAGACGAGCAGTACTTC. It codes for CASSSRTGYRDEQYF.

The J gene is TRBJ2-5, the V gene TRBV5-1; maybe TRBD2 (5 bases). Trimming cost V 1 base and J 4 bases, with 17 bases left between them. The germline V gene encodes CDR1 SGHRS and CDR2 YFSETQ. The CDR3 has 16 residues. CDR3 sequence: CASSLQPGRGLETQYF. CDR3 in DNA: TGCGCCAGCAGCTTGCAGCCAGGACGCGGGTTAGAGACCCAGTACTTC.

This chain uses TRBV29-1 with TRBJ2-1; D remains unclear. Germline CDR1 is SQVTM and CDR2 is ANQGSEA. Deletions cut 2 bases from V and 3 bases from J, with 5 bases between. The CDR3 covers 12 residues. Here the CDR3 DNA reads TGCAGCGTTGAACCCAGCTACAATGAGCAGTTCTTC. Translated, it gives CSVEPSYNEQFF.

The rearrangement links TRBV29-1 to TRBJ1-4; TRBD1 might be the D (5 bases). Trimming removed 4 bases at V and 7 bases at J, with 13 bases between. CDR1 and CDR2 from the germline V gene are SQVTM and ANQGSEA. The CDR3 consists of 13 residues. The CDR3 spells CSVVGVRGEKLFF. The CDR3, as DNA: TGCAGCGTTGTAGGGGTAAGAGGTGAAAAACTGTTTTTT. The full variable domain, completed using reference TRBV29-1 and TRBJ1-4, is SAVISQKPSRDICQRGTSLTIQCQVDSQVTMMFWYRQQPGQSLTLIATANQGSEATYESGFVIDKFPISRPNLTFSTLTVSNMSPEDSSIYLCSVVGVRGEKLFFGSGTQLSVL.

The chain carries TRBV7-9 and TRBJ1-2, with D perhaps matching TRBD1 (5 bases). V lost 4 bases to trimming and J lost 0 bases, with 15 bases between them. The germline gives CDR1 SEHNR, CDR2 FQNEAQ (reference sequence). The CDR3 totals 16 residues. The CDR3 DNA is TGTGCCAGCAGCTCCGGGGGTCGGGGCGCTAACTATGGCTACACCTTC. Encoded protein: CASSSGGRGANYGYTF.

The chain employs TRBV27 and TRBJ2-4, with 10 bases fitting TRBD1. Germline trimming cut 5 bases from V and 0 bases from J; bases unmatched to any gene: 7. CDR3 length equals 17 residues. Per the germline V gene, CDR1 is MNHEY and CDR2 is SMNVEV (reference sequence). DNA for the CDR3: TGTGCCAGCAGTCCTAGACAGGGGGCAGGAGCCAAAAACATTCAGTACTTC. It is translated as CASSPRQGAGAKNIQYF.

The chain combines TRBV7-8 with TRBJ1-2; 11 bases are shared with TRBD1. Germline CDR1 SGHVS, CDR2 FQNEAQ. J lost 6 bases, V lost 5 bases, and 11 bases had no gene match. The length of the CDR3 is 16 residues. The CDR3 spells CASSRRRTGGVDGYTF. The CDR3 nucleotides read TGTGCCAGCAGCCGTCGGAGGACAGGGGGCGTAGATGGCTACACCTTC.

This CDR3 reads CATLELGTANYGYTF. CDR3 DNA: TGTGCCACGTTGGAGCTGGGTACCGCTAACTATGGCTACACCTTC. This chain uses TRBV19 with TRBJ1-2; D not resolved. Germline CDR1 and CDR2: LNHDA and SQIVND (reference sequence). V lost 10 bases to trimming and J lost 0 bases, with 18 bases between them. The CDR3 extends over 15 amino acids.

The chain recombines TRBV7-2 with TRBJ1-2; D call uncertain. CDR3 length: 14 residues. Per the germline V gene, CDR1 is SGHTA and CDR2 is FQGNSA. The V end lost 5 bases, the J end lost 3 bases, and 13 bases lay between the germline ends. The CDR3 sequence is CASSLTGSDYGYTF. In DNA, the CDR3 is TGTGCCAGCAGCCTAACGGGGTCAGACTATGGCTACACCTTC.

Concerning this clone itself: At the DNA level, this CDR3 is encoded by other sequences in the same sample as well. The chain uses TRBV5-4 and TRBJ1-2, with 10 bases identical to TRBD1. Germline V gene lookup returns CDR1 SGHNT and CDR2 YYREEE (reference sequence). The CDR3 has 15 amino acids. V dropped 4 bases and J dropped 3; count of bases not matched to a gene: 6. This CDR3 reads CASSPGQGRDYGYTF. The CDR3 region has the DNA TGTGCCAGCAGCCCGGGACAGGGGCGTGACTATGGCTACACCTTC.

This chain joins TRBV23-1 and TRBJ1-5, with D possibly TRBD1 on 5 matching bases. TRBV23-1 is flagged as an ORF with uncertain function. V was trimmed by 2 bases and J by 5 bases, leaving 13 bases between them. The CDR3 covers 15 residues. CDR3 DNA: TGCGCCAGCAGTCAAACCCCAGGGTCCGATCAGCCCCAGCATTTT. This gives the protein CASSQTPGSDQPQHF.

V and J are TRBV6-1 and TRBJ2-1, with D tentatively TRBD2 (7 bases). The CDR3 is made up of 15 amino acids. Germline lookup yields CDR1 MNHNS and CDR2 SASEGT. V lost 3 bases to trimming and J lost 8 bases, with 17 bases between them. As DNA, the CDR3 is TGTGCCAGCAGTGATCCTAGTGGGGGGGCCCATGAGCAGTTCTTC. This translates into CASSDPSGGAHEQFF.

The rearrangement links TRBV3-1 (or the pseudogene TRBV3-2) to TRBJ1-2, with D unclear. CDR1 is LGHDT and CDR2 is YNNKEL in the germline V gene (reference sequence). V gave up 1 base and J gave up 9 bases, with 6 bases separating them. CDR3 size: 11 residues. This chain's CDR3 is CASSQARSYTF. The CDR3 bases are TGTGCCAGCAGCCAAGCCAGGAGCTACACCTTC.

The gene calls are TRBV19 and TRBJ1-1, with D possibly TRBD1 on 6 matching bases. This CDR3 region has 15 residues. Trimming stripped 7 bases from V and 3 bases from J, with 18 bases between. Germline CDR1 reads LNHDA; CDR2 reads SQIVND (reference sequence). DNA for the CDR3: TGTGCCAGTATTTGGCAGGGGAGTGTTGACACTGAAGCTTTCTTT. The encoded protein is CASIWQGSVDTEAFF.

The chain couples TRBV5-1 to TRBJ2-7, with D possibly matching TRBD1 (5 bases). V lost 2 bases, J lost 2 bases, and 20 bases lay in between. Germline CDR1 is SGHRS and CDR2 is YFSETQ. The CDR3 runs 17 residues. The CDR3 spells CASSFNRPSRTAYEQYF. CDR3 nucleotides: TGCGCCAGCAGCTTTAACAGGCCCTCAAGAACCGCCTACGAGCAGTACTTC.

The chain links TRBV5-6 to TRBJ1-5, with 7 bases fitting TRBD1. Germline values: CDR1 SGHDT, CDR2 YYEEEE. The CDR3 runs to 15 residues. J was trimmed by 7 bases and V by 2 bases; bases with no gene match: 9. The CDR3 loop reads CASSLLGQAQQPQHF. In DNA, the CDR3 is TGTGCCAGCAGCTTACTAGGACAGGCACAGCAGCCCCAGCATTTT.